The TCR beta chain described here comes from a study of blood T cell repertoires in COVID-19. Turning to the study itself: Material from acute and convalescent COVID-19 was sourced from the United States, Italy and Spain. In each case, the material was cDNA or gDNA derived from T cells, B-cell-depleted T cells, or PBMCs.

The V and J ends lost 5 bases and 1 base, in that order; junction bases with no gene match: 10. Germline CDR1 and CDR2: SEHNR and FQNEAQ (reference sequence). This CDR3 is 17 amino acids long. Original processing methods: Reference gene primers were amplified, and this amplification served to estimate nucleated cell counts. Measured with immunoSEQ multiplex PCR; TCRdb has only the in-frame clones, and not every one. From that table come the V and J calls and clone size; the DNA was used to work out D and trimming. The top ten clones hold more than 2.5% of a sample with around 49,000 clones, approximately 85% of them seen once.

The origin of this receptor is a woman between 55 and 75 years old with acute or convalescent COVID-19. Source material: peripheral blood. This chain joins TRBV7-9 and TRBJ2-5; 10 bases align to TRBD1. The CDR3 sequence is CASSKSPGQGIQETQYF. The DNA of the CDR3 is TGTGCCAGCAGCAAATCGCCGGGACAGGGGATCCAAGAGACCCAGTACTTC.